This T cell receptor beta chain was identified in a study of human T cells and chemical hapten exposure. This clonotype was detected ten times or more. Trimming took off 1 base at V and 2 bases at J, with 8 bases between the two ends. Germline CDR1 and CDR2: SGHVS and FNYEAQ. CDR3 length equals 14 residues. Each CDR3 protein is one row after TCRdb ran MiXCR on the RACE reads. The sample records some 360,000 distinct CDR3 sequences, roughly 5% being singletons. Indicated time point: pre-sensitization, week 0. Treatment denoted: therapeutic diphenylcyclopropenone sensitization with weekly scalp DPC. The sample here was whole blood, taken in connection with sensitization to the hapten diphenylcyclopropenone (DPC). This clonotype originated in a woman in her forties or fifties with alopecia areata. Some clones in this sample may be carry-over from other donors' samples. This rearrangement joins TRBV7-6 to TRBJ1-1; the D is unclear. The CDR3 sequence: CASSLVPGNTEAFF. CDR3 sequence (DNA): TGTGCCAGCAGCTTAGTGCCGGGTAACACTGAAGCTTTCTTT.